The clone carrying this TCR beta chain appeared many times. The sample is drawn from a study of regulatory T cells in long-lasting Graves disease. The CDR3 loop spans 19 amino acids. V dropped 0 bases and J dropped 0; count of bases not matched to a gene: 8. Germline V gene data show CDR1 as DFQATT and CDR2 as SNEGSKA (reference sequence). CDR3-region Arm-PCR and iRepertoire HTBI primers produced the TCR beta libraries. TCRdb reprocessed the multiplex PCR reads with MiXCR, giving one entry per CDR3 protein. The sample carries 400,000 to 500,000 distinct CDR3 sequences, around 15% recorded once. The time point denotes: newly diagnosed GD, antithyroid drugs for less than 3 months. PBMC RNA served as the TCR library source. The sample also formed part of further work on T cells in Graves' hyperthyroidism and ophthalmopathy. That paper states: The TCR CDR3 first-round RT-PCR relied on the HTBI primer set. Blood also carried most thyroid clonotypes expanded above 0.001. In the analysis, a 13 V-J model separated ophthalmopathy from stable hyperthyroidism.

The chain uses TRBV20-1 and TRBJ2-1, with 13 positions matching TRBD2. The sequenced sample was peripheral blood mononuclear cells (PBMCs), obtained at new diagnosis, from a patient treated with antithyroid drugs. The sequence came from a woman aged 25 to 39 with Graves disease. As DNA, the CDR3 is TGCAGTGCTAGAGATCGACTAGCGGGAGGAAAGGGCTCCTACAATGAGCAGTTCTTC. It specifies CSARDRLAGGKGSYNEQFF.